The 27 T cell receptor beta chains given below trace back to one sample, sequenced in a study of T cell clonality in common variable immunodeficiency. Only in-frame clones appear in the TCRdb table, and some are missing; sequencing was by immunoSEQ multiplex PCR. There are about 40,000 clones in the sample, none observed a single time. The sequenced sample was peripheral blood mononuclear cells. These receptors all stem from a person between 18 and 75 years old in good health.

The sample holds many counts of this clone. The sequenced part of the CDR3 DNA is TGTGCCAGTAGCAGCATACTAGCGGGAGGGGTGGCAGATACG. Encoded protein: CASSSILAGGVADT. Given in full, the CDR3 is CASSSILAGGVADTQYF. The chain employs TRBV19 and TRBJ2-3, with 13 bases matching TRBD2. The CDR3 extends 3 residues past the end of the read, so its final part is completed from the germline J gene. This CDR3 is built from 17 residues. Germline V gives CDR1 LNHDA, CDR2 SQIVND (reference sequence). The V and J ends lost 6 bases and 4 bases, in that order; junction bases with no gene match: 10.

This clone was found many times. The CDR3 DNA, read in part, is TGCGCCAGCAGCTTTGTCGGGGGAGGCGACACCGGGGAG. Translated, it gives CASSFVGGGDTGE. The complete CDR3 reads CASSFVGGGDTGELFF. This chain uses TRBV5-1 with TRBJ2-2; tentatively, D is TRBD2 (6 bases). From the germline J gene comes the end of the CDR3, since the read stops 3 residues before it. V lost 2 bases to trimming and J lost 3 bases, with 14 bases between them. Germline V gene lookup returns CDR1 SGHRS and CDR2 YFSETQ. The CDR3 has 16 amino acids.

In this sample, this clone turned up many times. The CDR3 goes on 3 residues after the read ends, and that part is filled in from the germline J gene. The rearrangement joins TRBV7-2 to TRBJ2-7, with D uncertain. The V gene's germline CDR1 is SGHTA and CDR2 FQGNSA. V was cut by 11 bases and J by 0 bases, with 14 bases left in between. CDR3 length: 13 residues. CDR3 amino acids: CASQLWSSYEQYF. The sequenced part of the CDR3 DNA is TGTGCCTCACAGCTCTGGTCCTCCTACGAG.

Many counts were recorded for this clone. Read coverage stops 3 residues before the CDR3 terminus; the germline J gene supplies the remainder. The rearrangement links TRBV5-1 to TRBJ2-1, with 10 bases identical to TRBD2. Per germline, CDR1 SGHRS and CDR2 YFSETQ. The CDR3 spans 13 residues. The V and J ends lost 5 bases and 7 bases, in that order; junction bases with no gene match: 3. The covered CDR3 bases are TGCGCCAGCAGGCTAGCGGGAGTAAATGAG. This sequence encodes CASRLAGVNE. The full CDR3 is CASRLAGVNEQFF.

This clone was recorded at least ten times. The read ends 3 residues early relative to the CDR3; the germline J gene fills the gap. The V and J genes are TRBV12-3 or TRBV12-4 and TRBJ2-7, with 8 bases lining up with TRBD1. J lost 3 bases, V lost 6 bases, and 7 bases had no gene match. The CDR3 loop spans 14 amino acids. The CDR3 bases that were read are TGTGCCAGCAGCCCGGGACAGGACCGCTACGAG. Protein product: CASSPGQDRYE. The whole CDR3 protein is CASSPGQDRYEQYF.

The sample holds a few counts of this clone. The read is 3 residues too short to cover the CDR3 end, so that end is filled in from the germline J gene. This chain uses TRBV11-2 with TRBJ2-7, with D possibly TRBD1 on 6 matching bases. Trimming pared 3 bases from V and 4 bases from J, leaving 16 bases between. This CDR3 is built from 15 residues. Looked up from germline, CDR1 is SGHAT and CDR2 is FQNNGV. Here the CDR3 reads CASSLGAPPTYEQYF. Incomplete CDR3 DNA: TGTGCCAGCAGCTTGGGGGCCCCCCCGACGTACGAG.

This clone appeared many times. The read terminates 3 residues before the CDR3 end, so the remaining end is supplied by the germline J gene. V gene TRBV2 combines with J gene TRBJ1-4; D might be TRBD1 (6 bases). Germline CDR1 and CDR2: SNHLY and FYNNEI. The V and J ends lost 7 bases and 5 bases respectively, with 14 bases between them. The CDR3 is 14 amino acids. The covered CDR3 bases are TGTGCCAGCACCCCGGACAGACTGAATGAAAAA. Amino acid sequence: CASTPDRLNEK. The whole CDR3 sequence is CASTPDRLNEKLFF.

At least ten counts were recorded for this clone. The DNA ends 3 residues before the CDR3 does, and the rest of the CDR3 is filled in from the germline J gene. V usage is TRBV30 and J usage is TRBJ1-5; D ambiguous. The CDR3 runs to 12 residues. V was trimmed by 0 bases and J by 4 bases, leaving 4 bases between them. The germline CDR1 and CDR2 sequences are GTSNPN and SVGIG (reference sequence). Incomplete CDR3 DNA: TGTGCCTGGAGTGTACAGAATCAGCCC. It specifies CAWSVQNQP. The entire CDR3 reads CAWSVQNQPQHF.

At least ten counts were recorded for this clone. The sequenced part of the CDR3 DNA is TGTGCCAGCAGTGAAGTGACAGGGTATGGC. Protein product: CASSEVTGYG. The entire CDR3 protein reads CASSEVTGYGYTF. The V gene is TRBV6-1, the J gene TRBJ1-2; 7 bases fit TRBD1. The read terminates 3 residues ahead of where the CDR3 ends, so the germline J gene completes it. V was pared by 1 base and J by 5 bases, with 1 base of the junction left unmatched. The CDR3 loop spans 13 amino acids. Germline-derived CDR1 and CDR2 are MNHNS and SASEGT.

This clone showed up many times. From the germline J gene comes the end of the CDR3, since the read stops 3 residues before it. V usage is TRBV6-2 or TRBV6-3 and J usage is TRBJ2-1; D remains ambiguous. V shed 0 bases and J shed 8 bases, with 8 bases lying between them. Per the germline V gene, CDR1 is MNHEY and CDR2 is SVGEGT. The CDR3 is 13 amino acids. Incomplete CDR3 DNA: TGTGCCAGCAGTTACTCGCGTCCCCATGAG. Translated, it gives CASSYSRPHE. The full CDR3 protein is CASSYSRPHEQFF.

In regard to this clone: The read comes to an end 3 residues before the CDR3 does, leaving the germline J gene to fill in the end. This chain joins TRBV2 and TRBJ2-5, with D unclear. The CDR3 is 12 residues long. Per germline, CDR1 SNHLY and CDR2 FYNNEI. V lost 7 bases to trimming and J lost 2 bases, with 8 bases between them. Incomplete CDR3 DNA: TGTGCCAGCATGCTACCTCAAGAGACC. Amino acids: CASMLPQET. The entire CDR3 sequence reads CASMLPQETQYF.

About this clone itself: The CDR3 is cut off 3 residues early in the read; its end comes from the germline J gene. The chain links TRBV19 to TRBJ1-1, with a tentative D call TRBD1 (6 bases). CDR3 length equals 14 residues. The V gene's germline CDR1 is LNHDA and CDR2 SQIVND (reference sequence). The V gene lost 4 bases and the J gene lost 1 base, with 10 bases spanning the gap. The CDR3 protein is CASSTRDKNTEAFF. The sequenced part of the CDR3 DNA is TGTGCCAGTAGTACTCGGGACAAGAACACTGAA.

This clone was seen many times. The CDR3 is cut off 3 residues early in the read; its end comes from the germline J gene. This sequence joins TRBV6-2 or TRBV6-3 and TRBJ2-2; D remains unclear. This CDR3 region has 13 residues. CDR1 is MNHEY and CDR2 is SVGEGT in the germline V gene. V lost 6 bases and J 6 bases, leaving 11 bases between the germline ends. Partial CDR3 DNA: TGTGCCAGCAGCTGGCCCCTAGCCGGGGAG. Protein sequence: CASSWPLAGE. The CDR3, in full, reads CASSWPLAGELFF.

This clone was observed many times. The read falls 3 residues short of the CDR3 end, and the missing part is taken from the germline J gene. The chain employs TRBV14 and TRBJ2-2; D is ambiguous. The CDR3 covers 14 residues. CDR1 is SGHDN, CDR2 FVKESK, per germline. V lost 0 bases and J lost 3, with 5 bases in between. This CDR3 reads CASSQDRYTGELFF. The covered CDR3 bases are TGTGCCAGCAGCCAAGATAGATACACCGGGGAG. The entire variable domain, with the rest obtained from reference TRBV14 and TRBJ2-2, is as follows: EAGVTQFPSHSVIEKGQTVTLRCDPISGHDNLYWYRRVMGKEIKFLLHFVKESKQDESGMPNNRFLAERTGGTYSTLKVQPAELEDSGVYFCASSQDRYTGELFFGEGSRLTVL.

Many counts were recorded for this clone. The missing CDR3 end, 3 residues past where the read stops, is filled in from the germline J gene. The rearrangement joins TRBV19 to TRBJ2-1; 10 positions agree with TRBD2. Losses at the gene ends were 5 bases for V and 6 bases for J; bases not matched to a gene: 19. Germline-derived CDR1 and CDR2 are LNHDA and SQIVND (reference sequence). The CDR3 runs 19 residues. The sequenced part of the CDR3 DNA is TGTGCCAGTAGTTCGCCTTTAGCGGGAGGAGTTTCGTCGTCCAATGAG. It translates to CASSSPLAGGVSSSNE. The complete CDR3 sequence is CASSSPLAGGVSSSNEQFF.

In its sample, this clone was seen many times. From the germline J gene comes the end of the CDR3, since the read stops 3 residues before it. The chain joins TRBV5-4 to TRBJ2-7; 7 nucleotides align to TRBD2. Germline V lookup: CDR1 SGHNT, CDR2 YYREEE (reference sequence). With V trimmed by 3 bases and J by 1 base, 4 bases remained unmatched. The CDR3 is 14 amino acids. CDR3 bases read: TGTGCCAGCAGCTCGGGCGGGGGTTCCTACGAG. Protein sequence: CASSSGGGSYE. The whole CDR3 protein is CASSSGGGSYEQYF.

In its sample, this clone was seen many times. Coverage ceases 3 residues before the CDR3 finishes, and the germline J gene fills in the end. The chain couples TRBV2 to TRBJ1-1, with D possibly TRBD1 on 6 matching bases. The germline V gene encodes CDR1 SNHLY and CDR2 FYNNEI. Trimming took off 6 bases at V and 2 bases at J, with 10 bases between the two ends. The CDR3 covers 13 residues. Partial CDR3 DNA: TGTGCCAGCAGAGGACAGCTAAACACTGAA. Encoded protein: CASRGQLNTE. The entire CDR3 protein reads CASRGQLNTEAFF.

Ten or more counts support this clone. The sequenced CDR3 bases are TGTGCCAGCAGTGGGGGACAAAATGAG. Its translation is CASSGGQNE. The whole CDR3 sequence is CASSGGQNEQFF. The chain combines TRBV6-1 with TRBJ2-1; possibly TRBD1 for D (6 bases). The sequence runs out 3 residues before the end of the CDR3; the remainder is reconstructed from the germline J gene. The V end was cut by 4 bases, the J end by 7 bases, with 8 bases between. The CDR3 length is 12 residues. Germline V CDR1 and CDR2: MNHNS, SASEGT.

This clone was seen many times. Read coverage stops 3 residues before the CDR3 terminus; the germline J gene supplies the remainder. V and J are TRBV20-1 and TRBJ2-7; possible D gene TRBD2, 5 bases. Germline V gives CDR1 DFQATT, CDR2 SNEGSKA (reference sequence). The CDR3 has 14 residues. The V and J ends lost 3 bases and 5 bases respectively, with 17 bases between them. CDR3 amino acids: CSASPGLAADEQYF. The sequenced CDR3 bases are TGCAGTGCTAGTCCCGGGCTAGCAGCCGACGAG.

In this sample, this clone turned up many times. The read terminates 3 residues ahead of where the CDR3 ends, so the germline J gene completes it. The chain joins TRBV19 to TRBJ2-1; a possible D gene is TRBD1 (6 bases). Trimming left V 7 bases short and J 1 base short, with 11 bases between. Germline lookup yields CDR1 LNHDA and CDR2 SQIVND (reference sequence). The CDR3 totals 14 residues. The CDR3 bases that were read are TGTGCCAGTAAGCCACAGGGATCCTACAATGAG. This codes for CASKPQGSYNE. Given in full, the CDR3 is CASKPQGSYNEQFF.

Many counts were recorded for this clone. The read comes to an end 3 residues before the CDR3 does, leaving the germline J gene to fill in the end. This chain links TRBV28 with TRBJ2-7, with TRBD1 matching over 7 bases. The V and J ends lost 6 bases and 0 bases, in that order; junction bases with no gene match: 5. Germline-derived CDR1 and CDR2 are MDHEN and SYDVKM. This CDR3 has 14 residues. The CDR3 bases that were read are TGTGCCAGCAGCCCCGGGGACAGCTCCTACGAG. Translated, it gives CASSPGDSSYE. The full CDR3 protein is CASSPGDSSYEQYF.

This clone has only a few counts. The CDR3 sequence is CASSTAGAPSGTQYF. CDR3 DNA, as far as it was read: TGTGCCAGTAGTACCGCGGGAGCCCCGTCGGGGACC. The chain links TRBV19 to TRBJ2-5; 7 bases match TRBD2. Read data end 3 residues before the CDR3 end; the end is taken from the germline J gene. Germline V gene lookup returns CDR1 LNHDA and CDR2 SQIVND (reference sequence). J lost 7 bases, V lost 4 bases, and 12 bases had no gene match. The CDR3 is 15 amino acids. The whole variable domain, remainder taken from reference TRBV19 and TRBJ2-5, is DGGITQSPKYLFRKEGQNVTLSCEQNLNHDAMYWYRQDPGQGLRLIYYSQIVNDFQKGDIAEGYSVSREKKESFPLTVTSAQKNPTAFYLCASSTAGAPSGTQYFGPGTRLLVL.

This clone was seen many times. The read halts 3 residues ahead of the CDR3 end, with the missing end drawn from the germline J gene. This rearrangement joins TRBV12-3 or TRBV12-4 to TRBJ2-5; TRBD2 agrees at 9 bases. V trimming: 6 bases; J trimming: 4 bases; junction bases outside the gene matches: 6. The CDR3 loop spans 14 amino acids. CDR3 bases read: TGTGCCAGCAGGGAGACTAGCGGAGGAGAGACC. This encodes CASRETSGGET. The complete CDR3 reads CASRETSGGETQYF.

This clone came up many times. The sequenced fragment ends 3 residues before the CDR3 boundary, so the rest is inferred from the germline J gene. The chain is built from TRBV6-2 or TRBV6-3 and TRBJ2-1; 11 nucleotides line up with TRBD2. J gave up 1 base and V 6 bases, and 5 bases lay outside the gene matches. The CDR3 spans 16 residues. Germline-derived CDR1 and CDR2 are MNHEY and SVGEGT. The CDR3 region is CASSWGLAVSYNEQFF. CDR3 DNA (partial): TGTGCCAGCAGCTGGGGACTAGCGGTTTCCTACAATGAG.

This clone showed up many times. CDR3 DNA, as far as it was read: TGTGCCAGCATAACAGGAGGGTGGTCAGTCACAGATACG. Amino acids: CASITGGWSVTDT. The CDR3 in its entirety is CASITGGWSVTDTQYF. The V and J genes are TRBV28 and TRBJ2-3, with a weak D call TRBD2 (6 bases). Read coverage stops 3 residues before the CDR3 terminus; the germline J gene supplies the remainder. Germline V gene data show CDR1 as MDHEN and CDR2 as SYDVKM. Trimming shortened V by 7 bases and J by 2 bases, and 19 bases separated the two germline ends. The CDR3 is made up of 16 amino acids.

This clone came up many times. The sequenced CDR3 bases are TGTGCCAGTAGAGTTGGACAGGGCGCCTACGAG. This codes for CASRVGQGAYE. The whole CDR3 reads CASRVGQGAYEQYF. The chain uses TRBV19 and TRBJ2-7, with 8 bases lining up with TRBD1. The CDR3 extends 3 residues past the end of the read, so its final part is completed from the germline J gene. Looked up from germline, CDR1 is LNHDA and CDR2 is SQIVND (reference sequence). J gave up 2 bases and V 6 bases, and 6 bases lay outside the gene matches. The CDR3 covers 14 residues.

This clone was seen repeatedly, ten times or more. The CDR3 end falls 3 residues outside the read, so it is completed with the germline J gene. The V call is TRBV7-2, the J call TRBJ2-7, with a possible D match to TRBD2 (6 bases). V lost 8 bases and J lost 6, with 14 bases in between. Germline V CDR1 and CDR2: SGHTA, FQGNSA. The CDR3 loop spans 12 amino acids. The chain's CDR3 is CASGDFQGEQYF. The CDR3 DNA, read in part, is TGTGCCAGCGGGGACTTCCAGGGCGAG. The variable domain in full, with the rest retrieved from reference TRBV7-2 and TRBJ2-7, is GAGVSQSPSNKVTEKGKDVELRCDPISGHTALYWYRQSLGQGLEFLIYFQGNSAPDKSGLPSDRFSAERTGGSVSTLTIQRTQQEDSAVYLCASGDFQGEQYFGPGTRLTVT.